The present entry profiles one T cell receptor (beta chain) with its context. This record belongs to a study of blood T cell repertoires in COVID-19. As for the study in general: Researchers got acute and convalescent COVID-19 samples from the United States, Italy and Spain.

In the original processing: The authors estimated nucleated cell counts from reference gene primer amplification. Measured with immunoSEQ multiplex PCR; TCRdb has only the in-frame clones, and not every one. V, J and clone size are taken as reported in that table, and D and trimming were inferred from the DNA itself. Among just over 75,000 clones listed, more than 70% were seen once. Sequencing was performed on peripheral blood. This clonotype originated in a man aged 60-69 years with active or convalescent COVID-19.

This chain's CDR3 is CASGTPGASMTQHF. CDR3 bases: TGTGCCAGCGGTACGCCAGGGGCGTCGATGACCCAGCATTTT. V and J are TRBV7-2 and TRBJ1-5; perhaps TRBD1 as D (6 bases). The CDR3 runs 14 residues. V shed 8 bases and J shed 11 bases, with 22 bases lying between them. Germline assignment: CDR1 SGHTA and CDR2 FQGNSA.